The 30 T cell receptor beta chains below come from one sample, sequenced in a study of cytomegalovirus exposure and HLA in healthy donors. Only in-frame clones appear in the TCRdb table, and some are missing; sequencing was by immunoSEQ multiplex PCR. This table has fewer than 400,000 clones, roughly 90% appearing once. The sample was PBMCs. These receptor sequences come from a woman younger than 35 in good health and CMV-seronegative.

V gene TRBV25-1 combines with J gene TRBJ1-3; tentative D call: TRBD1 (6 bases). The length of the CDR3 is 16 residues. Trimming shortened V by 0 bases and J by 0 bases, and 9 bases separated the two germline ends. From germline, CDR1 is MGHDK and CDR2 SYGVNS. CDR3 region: CASSEYRRGSGNTIYF. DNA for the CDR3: TGTGCCAGCAGTGAATACCGCAGGGGCTCTGGAAACACCATATATTTT.

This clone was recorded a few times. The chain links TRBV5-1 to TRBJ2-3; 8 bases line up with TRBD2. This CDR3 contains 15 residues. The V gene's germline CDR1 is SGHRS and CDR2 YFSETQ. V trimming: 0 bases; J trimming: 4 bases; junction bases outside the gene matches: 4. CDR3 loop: CASSLGGLAADTQYF. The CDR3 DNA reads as TGCGCCAGCAGCTTGGGCGGACTAGCAGCAGATACGCAGTATTTT.

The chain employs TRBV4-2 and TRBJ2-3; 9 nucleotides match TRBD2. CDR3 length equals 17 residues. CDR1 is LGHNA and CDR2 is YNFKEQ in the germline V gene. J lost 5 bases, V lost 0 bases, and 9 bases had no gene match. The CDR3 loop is CASSQDTGTSPRDTQYF. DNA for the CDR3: TGTGCCAGCAGCCAAGATACCGGGACTAGCCCGCGAGATACGCAGTATTTT.

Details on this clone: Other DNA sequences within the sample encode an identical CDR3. CDR3 loop: CASSATGGTEAFF. CDR3 in DNA: TGTGCCAGCAGCGCAACAGGGGGGACTGAAGCTTTCTTT. The chain carries TRBV9 and TRBJ1-1; 8 bases fit TRBD1. The V gene end was trimmed by 3 bases and the J gene end by 5 bases; junction bases not matched to a gene: 3. Germline CDR1 and CDR2: SGDLS and YYNGEE. The CDR3 has 13 amino acids.

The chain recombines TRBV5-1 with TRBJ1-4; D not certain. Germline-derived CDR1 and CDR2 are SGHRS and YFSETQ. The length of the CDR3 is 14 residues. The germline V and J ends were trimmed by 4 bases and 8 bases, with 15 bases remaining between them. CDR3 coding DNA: TGCGCCAGCAGCGTCCGGGAGGCGGGGGAAAAACTGTTTTTT. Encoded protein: CASSVREAGEKLFF.

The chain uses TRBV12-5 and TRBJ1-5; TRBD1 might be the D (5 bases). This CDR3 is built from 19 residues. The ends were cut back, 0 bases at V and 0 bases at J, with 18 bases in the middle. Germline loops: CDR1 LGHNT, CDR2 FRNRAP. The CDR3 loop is CASGLVGPLGEVSNQPQHF. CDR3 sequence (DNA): TGTGCTAGTGGTTTGGTAGGGCCCCTGGGGGAGGTTAGCAATCAGCCCCAGCATTTT.

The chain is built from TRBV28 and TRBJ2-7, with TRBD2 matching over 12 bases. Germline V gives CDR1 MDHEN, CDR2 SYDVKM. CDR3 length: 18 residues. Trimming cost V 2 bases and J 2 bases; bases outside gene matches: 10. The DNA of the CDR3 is TGTGCCAGCAGTTTAATCTCCGGACTAGCGGGACGCCCCTACGAGCAGTACTTC. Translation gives CASSLISGLAGRPYEQYF.

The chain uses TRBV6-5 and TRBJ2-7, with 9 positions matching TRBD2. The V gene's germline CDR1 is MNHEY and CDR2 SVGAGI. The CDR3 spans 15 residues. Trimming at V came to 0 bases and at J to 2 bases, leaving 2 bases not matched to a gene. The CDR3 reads CASSYSREGAYEQYF. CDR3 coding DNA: TGTGCCAGCAGTTACTCGCGGGAGGGGGCCTACGAGCAGTACTTC.

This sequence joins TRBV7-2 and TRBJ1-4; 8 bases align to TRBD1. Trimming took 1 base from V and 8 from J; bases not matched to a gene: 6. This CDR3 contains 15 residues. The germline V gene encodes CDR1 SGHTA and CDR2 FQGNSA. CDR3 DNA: TGTGCCAGCAGCTTAGTAGGACAGGGAGGAGAAAAACTGTTTTTT. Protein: CASSLVGQGGEKLFF.

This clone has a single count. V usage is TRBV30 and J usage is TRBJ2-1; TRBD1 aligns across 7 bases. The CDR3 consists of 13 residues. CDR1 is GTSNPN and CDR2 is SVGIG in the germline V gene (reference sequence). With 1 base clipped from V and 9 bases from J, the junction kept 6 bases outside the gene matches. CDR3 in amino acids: CAWSGQGAGEQFF. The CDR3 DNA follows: TGTGCCTGGAGTGGACAGGGTGCGGGTGAGCAGTTCTTC.

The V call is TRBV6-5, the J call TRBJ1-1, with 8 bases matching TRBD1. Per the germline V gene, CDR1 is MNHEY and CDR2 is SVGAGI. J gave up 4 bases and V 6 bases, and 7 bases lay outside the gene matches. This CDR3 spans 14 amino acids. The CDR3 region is CASRLETGATEAFF. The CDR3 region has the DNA TGTGCCAGCAGATTAGAGACAGGGGCCACTGAAGCTTTCTTT.

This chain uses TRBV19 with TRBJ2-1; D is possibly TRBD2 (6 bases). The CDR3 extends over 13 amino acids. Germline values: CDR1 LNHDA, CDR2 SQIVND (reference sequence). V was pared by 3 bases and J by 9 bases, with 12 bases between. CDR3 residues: CASSIQAGTEQFF. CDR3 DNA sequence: TGTGCCAGTAGTATTCAGGCGGGAACTGAGCAGTTCTTC.

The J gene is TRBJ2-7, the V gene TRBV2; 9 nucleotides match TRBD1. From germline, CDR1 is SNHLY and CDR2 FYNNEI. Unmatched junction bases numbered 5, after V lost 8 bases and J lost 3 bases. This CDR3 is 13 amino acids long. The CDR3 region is CASGKDRGYEQYF. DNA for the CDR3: TGTGCCAGCGGAAAGGACAGGGGCTACGAGCAGTACTTC.

The CDR3 sequence is CASSGTGINEKLFF. In DNA form, the CDR3 reads TGCGCCAGCAGCGGAACAGGGATTAATGAAAAACTGTTTTTT. The chain links TRBV5-1 to TRBJ1-4; the D gene is possibly TRBD1 (6 bases). The germline CDR1 and CDR2 sequences are SGHRS and YFSETQ. With 4 bases removed from V and 4 bases from J, the gap between germline ends came to 11 bases. This CDR3 is 14 amino acids long.

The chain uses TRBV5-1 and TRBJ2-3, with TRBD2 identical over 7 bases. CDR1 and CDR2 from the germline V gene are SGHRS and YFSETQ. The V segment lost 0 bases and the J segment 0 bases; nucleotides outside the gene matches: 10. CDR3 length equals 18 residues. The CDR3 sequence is CASSLGIALAASTDTQYF. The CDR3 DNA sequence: TGCGCCAGCAGCTTGGGGATCGCCCTAGCGGCTAGCACAGATACGCAGTATTTT.

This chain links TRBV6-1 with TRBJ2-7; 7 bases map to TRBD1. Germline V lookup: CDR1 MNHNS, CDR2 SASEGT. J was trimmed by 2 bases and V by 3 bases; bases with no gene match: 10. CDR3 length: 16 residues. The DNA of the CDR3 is TGTGCCAGCAGTGATATGGGGGCGACAGGGACCTACGAGCAGTACTTC. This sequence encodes CASSDMGATGTYEQYF.

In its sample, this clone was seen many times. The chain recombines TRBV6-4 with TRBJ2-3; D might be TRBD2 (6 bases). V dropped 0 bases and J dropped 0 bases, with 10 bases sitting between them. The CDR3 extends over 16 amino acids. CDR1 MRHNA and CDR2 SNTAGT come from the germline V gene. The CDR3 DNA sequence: TGTGCCAGCAGTGACTCTGTGACTAGAAGCACAGATACGCAGTATTTT. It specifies CASSDSVTRSTDTQYF.

CDR3 nucleotides: TGTGCCAGCAGTTTCCCCCGCGGCGGGGGCGGTGAAAAACTGTTTTTT. Amino acid sequence: CASSFPRGGGGEKLFF. The chain has TRBV6-5 and TRBJ1-4, with D possibly matching TRBD1 (6 bases). The CDR3 consists of 16 residues. Germline V CDR1 and CDR2: MNHEY, SVGAGI. V dropped 4 bases and J dropped 7 bases, with 19 bases sitting between them.

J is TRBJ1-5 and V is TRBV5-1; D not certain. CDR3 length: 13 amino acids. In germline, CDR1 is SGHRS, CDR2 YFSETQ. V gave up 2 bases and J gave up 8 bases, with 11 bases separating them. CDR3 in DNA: TGCGCCAGCAGCTTAACCGGCGAGGAGCCCCAGCATTTT. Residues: CASSLTGEEPQHF.

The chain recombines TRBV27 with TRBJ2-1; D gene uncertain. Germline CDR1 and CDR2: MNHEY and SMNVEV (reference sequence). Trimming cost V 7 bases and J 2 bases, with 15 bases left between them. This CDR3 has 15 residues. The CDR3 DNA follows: TGTGCCAGCACTCAAGGCGGTCCCCCCTACAATGAGCAGTTCTTC. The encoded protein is CASTQGGPPYNEQFF.

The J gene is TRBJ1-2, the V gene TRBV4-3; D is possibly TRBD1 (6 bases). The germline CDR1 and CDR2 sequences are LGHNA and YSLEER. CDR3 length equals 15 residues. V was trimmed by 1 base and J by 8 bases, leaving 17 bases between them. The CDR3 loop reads CASSQAGGAASGYTF. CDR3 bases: TGCGCCAGCAGCCAAGCCGGGGGGGCCGCAAGCGGCTACACCTTC.

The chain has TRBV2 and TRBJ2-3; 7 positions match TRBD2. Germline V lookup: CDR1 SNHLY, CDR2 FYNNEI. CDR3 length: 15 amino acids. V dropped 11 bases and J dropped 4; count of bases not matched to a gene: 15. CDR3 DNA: TGTGCCGGATCGGGTAGGGAGGGTGTCGCAGATACGCAGTATTTT. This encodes CAGSGREGVADTQYF.

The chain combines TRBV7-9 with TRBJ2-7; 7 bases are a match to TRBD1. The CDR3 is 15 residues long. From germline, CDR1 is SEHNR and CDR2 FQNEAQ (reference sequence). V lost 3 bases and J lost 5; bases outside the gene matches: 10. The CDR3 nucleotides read TGTGCCAGCAGCTTTTTCGACAGGGCGTCAAACGAGCAGTACTTC. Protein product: CASSFFDRASNEQYF.

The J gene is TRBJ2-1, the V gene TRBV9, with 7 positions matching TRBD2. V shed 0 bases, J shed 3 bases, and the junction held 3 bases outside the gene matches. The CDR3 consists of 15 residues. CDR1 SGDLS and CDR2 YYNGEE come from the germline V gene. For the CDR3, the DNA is TGTGCCAGCAGCGTAGTAGCGGGCTACTACAATGAGCAGTTCTTC. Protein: CASSVVAGYYNEQFF.

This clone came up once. The CDR3 nucleotides read TGTGCCAGCGAAACCGGGAGAGGTGAGCAGTTCTTC. Amino acids: CASETGRGEQFF. V is TRBV6-6 and J is TRBJ2-1; D perhaps matches TRBD2 (6 bases). The germline V gene encodes CDR1 MNHNY and CDR2 SVGAGI (reference sequence). There are 12 residues in the CDR3. Trimming removed 8 bases at V and 9 bases at J, with 14 bases between.

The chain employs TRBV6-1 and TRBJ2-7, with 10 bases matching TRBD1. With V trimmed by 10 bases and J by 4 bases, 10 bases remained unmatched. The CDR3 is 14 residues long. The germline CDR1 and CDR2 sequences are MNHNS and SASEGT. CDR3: CATEGDRGPYEQYF. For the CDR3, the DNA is TGTGCCACCGAGGGGGACAGGGGACCATACGAGCAGTACTTC.

The DNA for the CDR3 is TGTGCCAGCGGGGCCAGCGGGAGGGCCGAAGAGACCCAGTACTTC. This gives the protein CASGASGRAEETQYF. This rearrangement joins TRBV28 to TRBJ2-5; the match to TRBD2 covers 10 bases. The CDR3 is 15 residues long. The trim removed 8 bases at V and 3 bases at J, leaving 9 bases unmatched. Germline V gene sequence: CDR1 MDHEN, CDR2 SYDVKM.

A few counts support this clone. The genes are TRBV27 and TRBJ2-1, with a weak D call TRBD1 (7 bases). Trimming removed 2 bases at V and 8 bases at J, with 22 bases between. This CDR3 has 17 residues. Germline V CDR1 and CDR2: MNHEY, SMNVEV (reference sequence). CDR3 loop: CASSLRGPGQTRDEQFF. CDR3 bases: TGTGCCAGCAGTTTACGGGGGCCGGGACAGACCAGAGATGAGCAGTTCTTC.

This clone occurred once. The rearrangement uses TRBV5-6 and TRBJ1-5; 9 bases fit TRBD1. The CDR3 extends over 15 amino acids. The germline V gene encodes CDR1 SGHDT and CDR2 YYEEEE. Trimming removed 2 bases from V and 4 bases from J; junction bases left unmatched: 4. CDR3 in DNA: TGTGCCAGCAGCTTAGGACAGGGGTTTAATCAGCCCCAGCATTTT. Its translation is CASSLGQGFNQPQHF.

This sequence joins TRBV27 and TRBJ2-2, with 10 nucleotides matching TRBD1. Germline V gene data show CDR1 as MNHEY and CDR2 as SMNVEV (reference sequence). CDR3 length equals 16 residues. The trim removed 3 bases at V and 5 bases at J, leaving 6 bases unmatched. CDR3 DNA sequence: TGTGCCAGCAGTTTTGGGACAGGGGACGCGACCGGGGAGCTGTTTTTT. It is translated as CASSFGTGDATGELFF.